A single T cell receptor beta chain is shown here with its context. Its antigen remains unidentified. MiXCR, run by TCRdb on the reads, gives a single entry per CDR3 protein. The sample has approximately 910,000 distinct CDR3 sequences; 31% are singletons. This entry belongs to a study of T cell repertoires in cytomegalovirus infection. Study in general: Use of recently identified HLA-C-restricted and well-studied HLA-B-restricted CMV epitopes was part of the study.

Per the germline V gene, CDR1 is DFQATT and CDR2 is SNEGSKA (reference sequence). This CDR3 contains 13 residues. Trimming left V 5 bases short and J 0 bases short, with 8 bases between. V is TRBV20-1 and J is TRBJ1-5, with D possibly being TRBD1 (6 bases). This material consisted of cultured CD8+ T cells from PBMCs, taken from culture after CMV antigen stimulation. The sequence came from a human donor in good health (CMV status not recorded). Some clones in this sample may be carry-over from other donors' samples. The CDR3 is CSAGQFSNQPQHF. The DNA for the CDR3 is TGCAGTGCTGGACAGTTTAGCAATCAGCCCCAGCATTTT.